Reported below is one T cell receptor (beta chain). Its target is unknown. The source of the sample is a study of cytomegalovirus exposure and HLA in healthy donors. Study-level points and caveats: Researchers catalogued 150 or so TCR beta chains as cytomegalovirus-associated. The CMV antigen specificity of a few CMV-associated chains was confirmed through in vitro analysis.

The CDR3 is 15 amino acids. V was pared by 3 bases and J by 1 base, with 11 bases between. The germline V gene encodes CDR1 SGHAT and CDR2 FQNNGV. Measured with immunoSEQ multiplex PCR; TCRdb has only the in-frame clones, and not every one. This sample has some 160,000 clones; 88% occur once, and the top ten carry under 3%. Sequencing used PBMCs. The TCR originated in a man aged 18 to 29 in good health and CMV-seronegative. The genes are TRBV11-2 and TRBJ2-3; D is perhaps TRBD2 (6 bases). The CDR3 loop reads CASSLGLPRTDTQYF. The CDR3 region has the DNA TGTGCCAGCAGCTTGGGACTTCCACGCACAGATACGCAGTATTTT.